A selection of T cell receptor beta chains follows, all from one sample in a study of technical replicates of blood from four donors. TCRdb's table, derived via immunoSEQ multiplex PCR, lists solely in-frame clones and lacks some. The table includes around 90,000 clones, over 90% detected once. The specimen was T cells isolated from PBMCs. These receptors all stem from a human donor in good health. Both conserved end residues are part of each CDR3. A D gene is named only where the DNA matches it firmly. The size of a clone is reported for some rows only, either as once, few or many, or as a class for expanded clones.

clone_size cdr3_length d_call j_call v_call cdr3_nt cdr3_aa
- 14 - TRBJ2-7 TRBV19 TGTGCCAGTAGTATCGGGCAGCGACAGTACGAGCAGTACTTC CASSIGQRQYEQYF
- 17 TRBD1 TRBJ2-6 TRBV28 TGTGCCAGCAGCGGGGGACAGGGTCCCTCTGGGGCCAACGTCCTGACTTTC CASSGGQGPSGANVLTF
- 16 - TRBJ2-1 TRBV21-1 TGTGCCAGCAGCAAAGTCCAGGGTAACTCCTACAATGAGCAGTTCTTC CASSKVQGNSYNEQFF
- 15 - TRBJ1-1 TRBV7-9 TGTGCCAGCAGCTTAGTCGGACTAATGAACACTGAAGCTTTCTTT CASSLVGLMNTEAFF
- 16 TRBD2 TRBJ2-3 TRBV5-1 TGCGCCAGCAGCCTCCCCCTAGCGGGAGGGCCAGATACGCAGTATTTT CASSLPLAGGPDTQYF
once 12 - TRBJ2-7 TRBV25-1 TGTGCCAGCAGTGAATTTCTAGACGAGCAGTACTTC CASSEFLDEQYF
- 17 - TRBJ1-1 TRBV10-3 TGTGCCATCAGTGAGTCTAAGGCAGGATCCTTGAACACTGAAGCTTTCTTT CAISESKAGSLNTEAFF
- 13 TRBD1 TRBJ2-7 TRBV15 TGTGCCACCAGCGCCCGACAGGGTTACGAGCAGTACTTC CATSARQGYEQYF
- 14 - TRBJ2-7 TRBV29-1 TGCAGCGTTGAAGACCCTAGACAGGACTACGAGCAGTACTTC CSVEDPRQDYEQYF
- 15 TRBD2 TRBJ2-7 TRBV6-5 TGTGCCAGCAGTTATGGGACTAGCGGCTCCTACGAGCAGTACTTC CASSYGTSGSYEQYF
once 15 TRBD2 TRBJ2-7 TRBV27 TGTGCCAGCAGCCCTCTAGCGGGAGGGCCTTACGAGCAGTACTTC CASSPLAGGPYEQYF
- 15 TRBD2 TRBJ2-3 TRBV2 TGTGCCAGCAGGCGGCTAGCGGGAGGAACAGATACGCAGTATTTT CASRRLAGGTDTQYF
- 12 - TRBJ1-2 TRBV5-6 TGTGCCAGCAGCTTTCTAAACTATGGCTACACCTTC CASSFLNYGYTF
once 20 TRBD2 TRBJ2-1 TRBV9 TGTGCCAGCAGCGTAGCCGTCCTGGGGAGCGGGGGGAGCTCCTACAATGAGCAGTTCTTC CASSVAVLGSGGSSYNEQFF
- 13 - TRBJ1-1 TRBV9 TGTGCCAGCAGTACGGGGGTAGGAACTGAAGCTTTCTTT CASSTGVGTEAFF
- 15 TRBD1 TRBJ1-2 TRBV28 TGTGCCAGCAGTTTGGGGACAGGGGCTAACTATGGCTACACCTTC CASSLGTGANYGYTF
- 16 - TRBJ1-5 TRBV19 TGTGCCAGTAGTAGCTCGTCGGGAATCGGCAATCAGCCCCAGCATTTT CASSSSSGIGNQPQHF
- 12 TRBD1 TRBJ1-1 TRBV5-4 TGTGCCAGCAGCGCAGGGGGCACTGAAGCTTTCTTT CASSAGGTEAFF
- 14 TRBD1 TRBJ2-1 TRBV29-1 TGCAGCGCCCTCCCGGGGACAGGATACAATGAGCAGTTCTTC CSALPGTGYNEQFF